Following are 20 T cell receptor beta chains from one sample sequenced in a study of blood T cells in healthy people across ages. Primers used in a second PCR of about 7 to 12 cycles were a sample-barcoded 5' primer and a J-beta primer mix. TCRdb ran MiXCR on the 5' RACE reads and lists one entry per CDR3 protein. The sample shows over 600,000 distinct CDR3 sequences, 40% to 50% of them seen only once. Sequenced: blood. These receptor sequences come from a man older than 75 in good health.

In regard to this clonotype: A junction end diverges from the germline sequence, so it may reflect a read error. The chain is built from TRBV7-9 and TRBJ1-1; D is perhaps TRBD1 (5 bases). Per germline, CDR1 SEHNR and CDR2 FQNEAQ (reference sequence). The CDR3 loop spans 14 amino acids. CDR3 sequence: CASSPTGPNTEAFF. The CDR3 DNA reads as TGTGCCAGCAGCCCCACGGGGCCGAACACTGAGGCTTTCTTT.

The chain couples TRBV2 to TRBJ2-4, with D possibly being TRBD2 (5 bases). The germline CDR1 and CDR2 sequences are SNHLY and FYNNEI. The CDR3 is made up of 13 amino acids. V shed 2 bases and J shed 15 bases, with 17 bases lying between them. Here the CDR3 reads CASSEMGGSLRYF. For the CDR3, the DNA is TGTGCCAGCAGTGAAATGGGCGGGTCGCTACGGTACTTC.

This clonotype was seen many times. The V call is TRBV29-1, the J call TRBJ2-1; TRBD2 aligns across 9 bases. The CDR3 covers 16 residues. The V gene's germline CDR1 is SQVTM and CDR2 ANQGSEA. V was clipped by 5 bases and J by 9 bases; unmatched bases: 17. The CDR3 nucleotides read TGCAGCGTTACCAGACTAGCGGTTCAAGGATATGGTGAGCAGTTCTTC. Protein product: CSVTRLAVQGYGEQFF.

There are a few counts of this clonotype. The chain carries TRBV3-1 and TRBJ2-7; 9 bases fit TRBD1. The CDR3 has 13 amino acids. The junction had 3 bases not matched to a gene; V was cut back by 5 bases and J by 4 bases. Germline V gives CDR1 LGHDT, CDR2 YNNKEL (reference sequence). In DNA form, the CDR3 reads TGTGCCAGCAGCAACGGGACAGGGTACGAGCAGTACTTC. Translated, it gives CASSNGTGYEQYF.

V is TRBV5-5 and J is TRBJ2-5, with D hard to call. CDR1 SGHKS and CDR2 YYEKEE come from the germline V gene (reference sequence). V was shortened by 0 bases and J by 4 bases, with 10 bases between the two germline ends. The CDR3 spans 14 residues. CDR3 nucleotides: TGTGCCAGCAGCTTGGGGCAGATGGTAGAGACCCAGTACTTC. This translates into CASSLGQMVETQYF.

This clonotype was seen ten or more times. The gene calls are TRBV4-1 and TRBJ2-7; D remains ambiguous. Trimming took 4 bases from V and 5 from J, leaving 12 bases between them. CDR1 and CDR2 from the germline V gene are MGHRA and YSYEKL. This CDR3 region has 13 residues. CDR3 amino acids: CASSRSDQNEQYF. CDR3 DNA sequence: TGCGCCAGCAGCCGATCTGACCAAAACGAGCAGTACTTC.

This clonotype occurred a few times. The rearrangement uses TRBV20-1 and TRBJ1-6; 8 nucleotides line up with TRBD1. The CDR3 consists of 15 residues. V shed 5 bases, J shed 6 bases, and the junction held 9 bases outside the gene matches. CDR1 is DFQATT, CDR2 SNEGSKA, per germline (reference sequence). The CDR3 reads CSAPGQEVFNSPLHF. CDR3 nucleotides: TGCAGTGCTCCGGGACAGGAGGTTTTTAATTCACCCCTCCACTTT.

There are many counts of this clonotype. The genes are TRBV20-1 and TRBJ2-7, with D possibly matching TRBD1 (6 bases). The CDR3 sequence is 15 residues long. CDR1 is DFQATT, CDR2 SNEGSKA, per germline (reference sequence). Trimming pared 0 bases from V and 3 bases from J, leaving 15 bases between. The CDR3 DNA sequence: TGCAGTGCTAGAGATTTCAGGGGTCTGGTCTACGAGCAGTACTTC. This gives the protein CSARDFRGLVYEQYF.

The V call is TRBV20-1, the J call TRBJ2-7; perhaps D is TRBD1 or TRBD2 (7 bases each). This CDR3 is built from 13 residues. V lost 3 bases, J lost 6 bases, and 15 bases lay in between. CDR1 DFQATT and CDR2 SNEGSKA come from the germline V gene (reference sequence). CDR3 loop: CSASRQGEGEQYF. The CDR3 nucleotides read TGCAGTGCTAGTAGGCAGGGGGAGGGCGAGCAGTACTTC.

This clonotype was seen more than once but under ten times. The rearrangement joins TRBV20-1 to TRBJ1-2, with TRBD1 identical over 8 bases. The length of the CDR3 is 12 residues. From germline, CDR1 is DFQATT and CDR2 SNEGSKA (reference sequence). V dropped 1 base and J dropped 10; count of bases not matched to a gene: 5. CDR3: CSARGTGPTYTF. Here the CDR3 DNA reads TGCAGTGCTAGAGGGACAGGGCCCACCTACACCTTC.

CDR3 region: CASSRRVLGAFF. As DNA, the CDR3 is TGTGCCAGCAGCCGTCGAGTTTTGGGAGCTTTCTTT. The chain recombines TRBV28 with TRBJ1-1; D remains unclear. Looked up from germline, CDR1 is MDHEN and CDR2 is SYDVKM. The V and J ends lost 6 bases and 10 bases respectively, with 15 bases between them. The CDR3 runs to 12 residues.

The chain carries TRBV5-1 and TRBJ2-1; 9 nucleotides align to TRBD2. Germline values: CDR1 SGHRS, CDR2 YFSETQ. After removal of 0 bases from V and 7 bases from J, the junction contained 8 bases not matched to a gene. This CDR3 has 16 amino acids. CDR3 sequence: CASSLAVSGGQNEQFF. The CDR3, as DNA: TGCGCCAGCAGCTTGGCCGTAAGCGGGGGGCAGAATGAGCAGTTCTTC.

The chain links TRBV12-3 or TRBV12-4 to TRBJ2-1; possible D gene TRBD2, 5 bases. This CDR3 contains 15 residues. Trimming left V 3 bases short and J 9 bases short, with 18 bases between. The CDR3, as DNA: TGTGCCAGCAGTTTTTTGCCGGGAACGGACGGTGAGCAGTTCTTC. It codes for CASSFLPGTDGEQFF.

The J gene is TRBJ2-5, the V gene TRBV28; D not certain. V was clipped by 5 bases and J by 4 bases, with 11 bases between them. Germline lookup yields CDR1 MDHEN and CDR2 SYDVKM. This CDR3 comprises 13 residues. The chain's CDR3 is CASSDQARETQYF. The CDR3 nucleotides are TGTGCCAGCAGTGACCAGGCCCGAGAGACCCAGTACTTC. Full variable domain (missing parts from reference TRBV28 and TRBJ2-5): DVKVTQSSRYLVKRTGEKVFLECVQDMDHENMFWYRQDPGLGLRLIYFSYDVKMKEKGDIPEGYSVSREKKERFSLILESASTNQTSMYLCASSDQARETQYFGPGTRLLVL.

This chain connects TRBV20-1 to TRBJ2-7; 7 bases match TRBD2. The closer fit of TRBJ2-5 to the DNA end suggests the J call may be wrong. Germline CDR1 DFQATT, CDR2 SNEGSKA (reference sequence). The CDR3 is made up of 13 amino acids. The CDR3 nucleotides are TGCAGTGCCATCCAAGTGCGGGGGGAGACCCAGTACTTC. This encodes CSAIQVRGETQYF.

The rearrangement links TRBV30 to TRBJ2-7; 11 nucleotides match TRBD2. Germline V gene data show CDR1 as GTSNPN and CDR2 as SVGIG (reference sequence). J was trimmed by 2 bases and V by 8 bases; bases with no gene match: 11. There are 15 residues in the CDR3. Written as DNA, the CDR3 is TGTGCCCTTAAAAGACTAGCGGGGAACCCCTACGAGCAGTACTTC. It yields the protein CALKRLAGNPYEQYF. The full variable domain, rest sourced from reference TRBV30 and TRBJ2-7, is SQTIHQWPATLVQPVGSPLSLECTVEGTSNPNLYWYRQAAGRGLQLLFYSVGIGQISSEVPQNLSASRPQDRQFILSSKKLLLSDSGFYLCALKRLAGNPYEQYFGPGTRLTVT.

This sequence joins TRBV20-1 and TRBJ2-4; 10 bases agree with TRBD2. The CDR3 extends over 20 amino acids. The germline CDR1 and CDR2 sequences are DFQATT and SNEGSKA (reference sequence). After removal of 2 bases from V and 0 bases from J, the junction contained 16 bases not matched to a gene. CDR3 protein: CSARYIPSGSSAQAKNIQYF. DNA of the CDR3: TGCAGTGCTAGATACATCCCTAGCGGGAGCTCCGCCCAAGCCAAAAACATTCAGTACTTC.

This clonotype was detected only a few times. This chain joins TRBV5-6 and TRBJ1-2, with TRBD1 matching 7 bases. There are 14 residues in the CDR3. The germline CDR1 and CDR2 sequences are SGHDT and YYEEEE. The trim removed 3 bases at V and 6 bases at J, leaving 8 bases unmatched. The CDR3 sequence: CASSSRGGFDGYTF. CDR3 bases: TGTGCCAGCAGCTCCCGAGGGGGCTTCGATGGCTACACCTTC.

There are a few counts of this clonotype. J is TRBJ1-4 and V is TRBV11-2; D gene ambiguous. CDR1 is SGHAT and CDR2 is FQNNGV in the germline V gene. The CDR3 runs to 14 residues. The V and J ends lost 2 bases and 11 bases respectively, with 15 bases between them. The DNA of the CDR3 is TGTGCCAGCAGCTTAATTCCCGCCATTGGGAAACTGTTTTTT. Protein: CASSLIPAIGKLFF.

This chain uses TRBV9 with TRBJ1-2; D gene unclear. V was shortened by 0 bases and J by 9 bases, with 6 bases between the two germline ends. CDR1 SGDLS and CDR2 YYNGEE come from the germline V gene. The CDR3 covers 11 residues. CDR3 in amino acids: CASSVASRYTF. The CDR3 DNA reads as TGTGCCAGCAGCGTAGCTTCTCGCTACACCTTC.